Given below is one T cell receptor (beta chain) in context. Its specific antigen is unknown. Receptor libraries were prepared by the immunoSEQ multiplex PCR assay. For the multiplex PCR, a mixture combining 60 forward primers for TCR Vbeta segments and 13 reverse primers for TCR Jbeta segments was used. A multiplex PCR assay on genomic DNA amplified the CDR3 region of rearranged TCR beta genes. On the Illumina HiSeq System, the amplified TCR beta libraries were sequenced as 87-base-pair reads. The paper's processing steps were these. A later analysis tallied roughly 76 million unique TCR beta chains across the 660 or so repertoires, and approximately 11 million of those chains were shared by two or more donors. Raw reads were error-corrected and collapsed into unique sequences by a nearest-neighbor algorithm in which closely related sequences were merged to remove PCR and sequencing errors. CDR3 sequences were aligned to IMGT reference sequences to assign V, D and J gene segments. Each retained sequence needed at least a six-nucleotide match to both a V gene segment and a J gene segment. Rearrangements were classified as productive when the CDR3 lacked stop codons and remained in frame with V and J, and all other rearrangements were classified as non-productive. CDR3 was defined according to IMGT convention as the region running from the second conserved V-encoded cysteine to the conserved J-encoded phenylalanine. The earlier analysis of roughly 590 of the donors excluded any sequence lacking an unambiguous match to a single V gene segment. An earlier analysis of approximately 590 of the donors called V segments functional above 56.7% productive rearrangements and segregating when the between-donor standard deviation exceeded 5%. A statistical classification framework was built to diagnose cytomegalovirus status from the catalog of TCR beta chain sequences. V and J gene assignment, in a later analysis, came from comparing TCR nucleotide sequences with IMGT/GENE-DB human TR gene sequences. In a later analysis, CDR3 sequences and most-parsimonious VDJ recombination scenarios were assigned using the TCRdist pipeline. A later analysis defined each TCR beta chain by its CDR3 amino acid sequence plus V-gene family, and excluded reads lacking a unique V-gene family. To address suspected cross-contamination and a sequencing artifact, a later analysis removed around 590 highly shared, low-generation-probability nucleotide sequences. In a later analysis, a clonal expansion index was calculated for each public chain from normalized within-repertoire ranks of inferred template counts. In a later analysis, generation probabilities were computed with a VDJ recombination model fitted to out-of-frame rearrangements, and the resulting probabilities were checked against IGoR. In a later analysis, hypergeometric tests were used to score TCR-TCR, TCR-HLA and TCR-CMV co-occurrence, with a repertoire-size bias correction applied to TCR pairs. In a later analysis, false discovery rates were estimated by permuting HLA or CMV assignments 20 times. A later analysis grouped co-occurring TCRs with DBSCAN, adding TCRdist sequence similarity when clustering within HLA-allele-positive subsets. Co-occurrence clustering excluded repertoires with fewer than 30,000 or more than 120,000 public chains, plus five with anomalous nucleotide sharing. TCRdb obtained this table from immuneACCESS and retained in-frame rearrangements with V and J assigned. These tables miss some clones; where compared with another copy, unresolved V genes account for less than half of the shortfall, and the remainder is unexplained. The DNA gave D and trimming, while V, J and clone size come from that table. The sample table on file contains tens of thousands of clones. Under 20% of the sample is held by the ten biggest clonotypes.

V lost 4 bases and J lost 2 bases, and the count of bases not matched to a germline gene is 2. CDR1 SGHNT and CDR2 YYREEE are derived from the germline V gene (reference sequence). Including cysteine and phenylalanine, the CDR3 has 13 amino acids. Only the CDR3 part of the read is kept: 39 bases, read in frame from the first base. The cohort was made up of 650 to 700 healthy bone marrow donors. At the time of sampling, every cohort member was nominally healthy, though immune exposures that went unrecorded were likely present. The donor tested CMV seropositive, placing the donor among the roughly 300 seropositive members of the cohort. Every donor gave a peripheral blood sample, and the peripheral blood mononuclear cells from that sample were used for TCR beta sequencing. The Qiagen DNeasy Blood Extraction Kit was used to extract genomic DNA from the blood cell samples. The record originates from a study of cytomegalovirus exposure and HLA in healthy donors (dated by TCRdb to about 2017). Broadly, across the study: An earlier analysis of several hundred of the donors reported 276 Gb of sequence data and 100 million to 140 million unique TCR beta sequences from around 200 million T cells. An early release covering around 630 HLA-typed donors comprised approximately 300 gigabases of sequencing data and around 86 million unique TCR sequences. The genetic ancestry cluster associated with self-reported Caucasian donors included 80% to 90% of the roughly 360 genotyped donors. The study aimed to test whether cataloging public T cell receptors could reveal signatures of past pathogen exposure. The study profiled the T cell repertoires of fewer than 850 subjects by immunosequencing and related them to cytomegalovirus serostatus. A separate validation cohort of approximately 130 different subjects was used in addition to the 666-subject first cohort. High-throughput TCR immunosequencing, statistical association of individual TCRs with disease status, and machine learning were combined to predict cytomegalovirus infection status. A later analysis re-examined previously published TCR beta repertoires from roughly 720 donors and added high-resolution HLA genotyping to investigate patterns of TCR occurrence. Rather than drawing on any new phenotypic data, the later analysis identified candidate immune exposures from TCR beta sequences and the way those sequences occurred across donors. An earlier analysis of around 540 of the donors applied high-throughput TCR beta sequencing to assess whether each TCR beta V gene segment acted as functional or pseudogenic. Donor age, sex, ethnicity and CMV serostatus were collected together with the repertoire data. Genome-wide SNP genotypes for about 65% of the 666 donors were used in a later genetic analysis, which treated that subset as a discovery cohort. Every repertoire in the discovery cohort had been generated on one and the same sequencing platform. Both class I and class II loci were covered by HLA typing, at four-digit resolution. The number of donors typed differed by locus, with about 629-640 for A, B, C, DRB1 and DQB1, roughly 520 for DQA1, approximately 580 for DPA1, and some 440 for DPB1. Because of strong linkage in the cohort, five DR-DQ haplotypes were treated as single units for association and clustering. Across approximately 400 genotyped donors of the cohort, an average of about 240,000 unique TCR beta nucleotide sequences per donor were sequenced, and approximately 17% of those sequences were non-productive. What the authors observed across the whole study: Because the 87-base-pair reads could not distinguish some IMGT-functional V segments, including TRBV6-2 and TRBV6-3, those segments were excluded. It was suggested by the authors that the approach could potentially be generalized to other disease states and immunological phenotypes. A total of fewer than 200 TCR beta chains were listed by the study as associated with cytomegalovirus. V-gene and J-gene trimming of TCR beta chains was associated with a missense DCLRE1C variant in a later genetic analysis, and the association was replicated in an independent cohort. Three of the identified cytomegalovirus-associated TCR beta chains were confirmed in vitro to be specific for cytomegalovirus antigens. In a later analysis, several top co-occurrence clusters were reported to appear linked to parvovirus B19, influenza, CMV and Epstein-Barr virus. Most CMV-associated TCR beta chains appeared to be HLA-restricted in a later analysis, and the HLA associations seemed to be driven largely by CMV exposure. Roughly uniform sequencing depth across donors was assumed in presence/absence analyses, although this assumption may not hold. According to a later genetic analysis, donors in an Asian-associated ancestry cluster had fewer N-insertions in productive TCRs than the approximately 610-donor mean. While some public TCRs were present in many individuals, most TCR sequences turned up only very rarely across donors. According to a later analysis, TCR association rates differed among HLA loci, with DRB1 alleles showing the most associated TCRs and HLA-C alleles showing the fewest. Strong co-occurrence of HLA alleles, especially DR and DQ, made assigning TCR associations to individual alleles difficult. Broadly in line with IMGT annotations, most TCR beta V segments showed up in productive rearrangements about 90% or about 30% of the time in an earlier analysis of around 600 of the donors. In this cohort, only TCR beta chains were sequenced, and detectable features were limited by the absence of alpha or paired-chain data. In a later analysis, HLA-associated TCR beta chains showed more clonal expansion and lower generation probabilities than non-associated chains that were equally common. A further reported finding was that TCR beta sequences accurately predicted the HLA-A and HLA-B alleles for most subjects in the first cohort. Because counts were too low, approximately 15 rarely observed V segments, including chromosome 9 orphons, were excluded from the earlier analysis of a few hundred of the donors. For the cohort, immune exposure information was limited to CMV serostatus. A cluster of highly shared sequence variants was judged likely to be a technical artifact of the sequencing pipeline. In both the original and validation cohorts, the classifier was reported to diagnose cytomegalovirus status with high specificity and sensitivity. A later analysis associated 15,000 to 20,000 TCR beta sequences with specific HLA alleles at a false discovery rate of 0.05. Correlated functional status among segregating V segments might reflect linkage disequilibrium, but an unknown experimental factor could not be ruled out. Because HLA typing was missing for some donors at each locus, association tests included only the typed subset.

The clonotype originates from a male donor in good health and CMV-seropositive. Recombination joined TRBV5-4 with TRBJ1-2; the junction holds 7 bases that match TRBD1. The sample was PBMCs. Read as DNA, the sequence is TGTGCCAGCAGCCCGGACAGGAACTATGGCTACACCTTC. This gives the protein CASSPDRNYGYTF.